This entry describes one T cell receptor (beta chain). Antigen specificity is unknown. This sample stems from a study of graft-versus-host responses after intestinal transplantation. Study results and limitations: The authors found GvH clones in recipient marrow, some appearing first in ileum or blood. Early after transplant, HvG declines were associated with peak levels of circulating GvH clones.

Germline-derived CDR1 and CDR2 are MNHEY and SVGAGI. The V end was cut by 5 bases, the J end by 2 bases, with 10 bases between. CDR3 length: 13 amino acids. Sequencing used immunoSEQ multiplex PCR; TCRdb keeps in-frame clones, though not all of them. Among some 120,000 clones listed, just over 90% were seen once. The V call is TRBV6-5, the J call TRBJ2-7, with D tentatively TRBD1 (6 bases). Material: unstimulated CD4+ T cells sorted from spleen or lymph node cells, obtained before intestinal transplant. The receptor's source is a human donor who received an intestinal transplant. The CDR3 sequence is CASSRGQPYEQYF. CDR3 sequence (DNA): TGTGCCAGCAGTCGTGGACAGCCCTACGAGCAGTACTTC.